Listed below are T cell receptor beta chains from one sample, sequenced in a study of technical replicates of blood from a handful of donors. Only in-frame clones appear in the TCRdb table, and some are missing; sequencing was by immunoSEQ multiplex PCR. The sample includes 70,000 to 95,000 clones, 94% of them seen just once. Material: T cells isolated from PBMCs. Source of these receptors: a human donor in good health. The CDR3 runs from the conserved cysteine through the conserved F or W.

v_call	j_call	cdr3_aa
TRBV7-6	TRBJ1-6	CASSQTGGTSPLHF
TRBV4-2	TRBJ2-1	CASSQDGWLAGGPSYNEQFF
TRBV7-6	TRBJ2-5	CASSSREQGSQETQYF
TRBV27	TRBJ2-7	CASRPGQGDFYEQYF
TRBV5-1	TRBJ2-1	CASSPGQFSYNEQFF
TRBV21-1	TRBJ2-5	CASSKVHITETQYF
TRBV6-5	TRBJ2-7	CASSFVTGGAWEQYF
TRBV5-1	TRBJ2-3	CASRPTSGDTQYF
TRBV11-2	TRBJ2-5	CASSLETVSARVPRRTQYF
TRBV5-1	TRBJ2-1	CASSSGTGGGIEQFF
TRBV25-1	TRBJ1-5	CASSELTGGNQPQHF
TRBV6-5	TRBJ1-5	CASSYSGGGQPQHF
TRBV6-1	TRBJ1-2	CASSINRGDGYTF
TRBV7-9	TRBJ1-5	CASSGDRGDQPQHF
TRBV10-3	TRBJ1-6	CATTRDRDSLNSPLHF
TRBV7-9	TRBJ1-5	CASSLAGSNQPQHF
TRBV28	TRBJ1-2	CASSPGTGNYGYTF
TRBV7-8	TRBJ1-1	CASSLVSGATEAFF
TRBV6-1	TRBJ1-4	CASSEDRGNEKLFF
TRBV19	TRBJ1-4	CASSISRDSRTNEKLFF
TRBV29-1	TRBJ2-3	CSLLGGSHGDTQYF
TRBV28	TRBJ2-2	CASSPSTGELFF
TRBV19	TRBJ1-3	CARGGAGLPSGNTIYF
TRBV5-1	TRBJ2-5	CASSFGPGLAGGETQYF
TRBV7-9	TRBJ1-4	CASSLGLQGTNEKLFF
TRBV30	TRBJ1-1	CAWSLGGAETEAFF
TRBV7-6	TRBJ1-1	CASSRLGGVNTEAFF
TRBV4-1	TRBJ2-3	CASQLAGGPTDTQYF
TRBV28	TRBJ2-7	CASSFYPGQGRDEQYF
TRBV7-9	TRBJ1-4	CASTITLEKLFF
TRBV27	TRBJ2-7	CASGQAVVTSSVYEQYF
TRBV18	TRBJ2-1	CASSLQDSYNEQFF
TRBV7-2	TRBJ2-3	CASSALAGGPQYF
TRBV7-6	TRBJ2-7	CASSFAEDEQYF
TRBV5-6	TRBJ1-2	CASSRDRGGYTF
TRBV10-1	TRBJ1-6	CASSDRGSPLHF
TRBV11-2	TRBJ2-1	CASRDTSRQFF
TRBV2	TRBJ2-5	CASAQGVETQYF
TRBV27	TRBJ2-1	CASSLMGGGTHNEQFF
TRBV11-2	TRBJ2-1	CASGDRAPNEQFF
TRBV10-1	TRBJ1-4	CASSEPPLLEGAEEKLFF
TRBV19	TRBJ2-5	CASSKGLAGVKETQYF
TRBV19	TRBJ1-5	CASTKGDVQPQHF
TRBV28	TRBJ1-3	CASSFDSSGNTIYF
TRBV5-1	TRBJ2-7	CASSLIPGQNEQYF